These T cell receptor beta chains were read from a single sample in a study of control samples from healthy donors and cancer patients. Assay used: immunoSEQ multiplex PCR; TCRdb lists only in-frame clones, some missing. This sample yields about 410,000 clones, of which 90% are seen a single time; about 6.3% belongs to the top ten. The sequencing input was PBMCs. The source is a middle-aged man with head and neck cancer. The CDR3 runs from the conserved cysteine through the conserved F or W. The D gene is left open where the match is weak. Rows may omit the clone size; those that give it use once, few, many or a size class.

>TRBV7-8|TRBJ2-7|-|-
TGTGCCAGCAGCTTTTCGGTCCCGGGGGCAGGGGAAAACGAGCAGTACTTC
CASSFSVPGAGENEQYF
>TRBV19|TRBJ1-2|-|-
TGTGCCAGTAGTATAAGGGACCTTTATGGCTACACCTTC
CASSIRDLYGYTF
>TRBV5-8|TRBJ2-5|-|-
TGTGCCAGCTGGAGGCGGGGAATACAAGAGACCCAGTACTTC
CASWRRGIQETQYF
>TRBV30|TRBJ2-7|-|-
TGTGCCTGGGTCCCCTTTAGCGGTTTCCTGGGGGAGCAGTACTTC
CAWVPFSGFLGEQYF
>TRBV3-1/TRBV3-2|TRBJ1-2|-|-
TGTGCCAGCAGCCAGCGGGATGGCTACACCTTC
CASSQRDGYTF
>TRBV27|TRBJ2-7|-|-
TGTGCCAGCAGTTCCGATGTGGGAAACTACGAGCAGTACTTC
CASSSDVGNYEQYF
>TRBV28|TRBJ2-7|-|-
TGTGCCAGCAGCCTTTCCCCCTGGACGGCAGCGGGTCGTAACAAGGACCCTTTCTACGAGCAGTACTTC
CASSLSPWTAAGRNKDPFYEQYF
>TRBV6-1|TRBJ2-7|-|-
TGTGCCAGCAGTGAATACGGGCCAGCCGGGACCTACGAGCAGTACTTC
CASSEYGPAGTYEQYF
>TRBV4-1|TRBJ2-7|-|TRBD2
TGCGCCAGCAGCCAGAACCACGGGGAGGGTCGAAGCGAGCAGTACTTC
CASSQNHGEGRSEQYF
>TRBV9|TRBJ2-1|-|TRBD1
TGTGCCAGCAGCGGACGGGACAGCACCTACAATGAGCAGTTCTTC
CASSGRDSTYNEQFF
>TRBV4-2|TRBJ1-2|few|-
TGTGCCAGCAGCCAAGATCCGGGACAAACGACGGGAGGCTACACCTTC
CASSQDPGQTTGGYTF
>TRBV2|TRBJ2-3|-|-
TGTGCCAGTCGACTGGGATTAGATACGCAGTATTTT
CASRLGLDTQYF
>TRBV7-2|TRBJ2-3|once|-
TGTGCCAGCAGCTTCGGCCCCGTAGGGGGGGCAGGGGATACGCAGTATTTT
CASSFGPVGGAGDTQYF
>TRBV18|TRBJ1-1|-|-
TGTGCCAGCTCATCACAGGGGAACACTGAAGCTTTCTTT
CASSSQGNTEAFF
>TRBV9|TRBJ2-3|-|TRBD2
TGTGCCAGCAGCGTAGGGACTAGCGGGATAGATACGCAGTATTTT
CASSVGTSGIDTQYF
>TRBV29-1|TRBJ1-5|-|-
TGCAGCGTCGGAGGAGGGATAGGGAGCAATCAGCCCCAGCATTTT
CSVGGGIGSNQPQHF
>TRBV6-5|TRBJ1-4|-|-
TGTGCCAGCAGGGTGAAGGGAGACGAAAAACTGTTTTTT
CASRVKGDEKLFF
>TRBV10-1|TRBJ2-1|-|-
TGCGCCAGCAGTGAGTGGGACCTCCCGACCAATGAGCAGTTCTTC
CASSEWDLPTNEQFF
>TRBV28|TRBJ1-6|-|-
TGTGCCAGCAGTCCAGGGAGTCGCCAGTCATCACCCCTCCACTTT
CASSPGSRQSSPLHF
>TRBV4-2|TRBJ2-1|-|TRBD2
TGTGCCAGCAGTGTACGGGGGGTCAGCTCCTACAATGAGCAGTTCTTC
CASSVRGVSSYNEQFF
>TRBV6-6|TRBJ1-1|few|TRBD1
TGTGCCAGCATCACCGGGACAGTGAACACTGAAGCTTTCTTT
CASITGTVNTEAFF
>TRBV27|TRBJ2-7|-|-
TGTGCCAGCAGTCCCTCGCACCCGGCCCACGAGCAGTACTTC
CASSPSHPAHEQYF
>TRBV19|TRBJ2-3|-|TRBD2
TGTGCCAGTACCCAGACTAGCGGGAGCTATACAGATACGCAGTATTTT
CASTQTSGSYTDTQYF
>TRBV19|TRBJ2-2|-|TRBD1
TGTGCCAGTAATGTTATTGGACAGGGGAACACCGGGGAGCTGTTTTTT
CASNVIGQGNTGELFF
>TRBV11-2|TRBJ2-7|-|-
TGTGCCAGCAGCGACAGCACGGGGTACGAGCAGTACTTC
CASSDSTGYEQYF
>TRBV6-1|TRBJ2-7|-|-
TGTGCCAGCAGTGAGCGGGCGGATAGCTCCTACGAGCAGTACTTC
CASSERADSSYEQYF
>TRBV6-4|TRBJ1-2|-|-
TGTGCCAGCAGTCCCGTGGGGGGCCCTACCGCCTATGGCTACACCTTC
CASSPVGGPTAYGYTF
>TRBV6-5|TRBJ2-7|-|-
TGTGCCAGCACCTCGGACAGCTCCTACGAGCAGTACTTC
CASTSDSSYEQYF
>TRBV11-1|TRBJ2-7|-|-
TGTGCCAGCAGCTTAGGGGCGGGGACTCTCCGGGAGCAGTACTTC
CASSLGAGTLREQYF
>TRBV4-3|TRBJ2-3|-|TRBD2
TGCGCCAGCAGCCAAGCCCCAGGGAGCGGGGGCACAGATACGCAGTATTTT
CASSQAPGSGGTDTQYF
>TRBV12-3/TRBV12-4|TRBJ1-2|-|TRBD1
TGTGCCAGCAGACGGACAGGCGTCTATGGCTACACCTTC
CASRRTGVYGYTF
>TRBV4-3|TRBJ1-2|-|-
TGCGCCAGCAGCCCGATGGAAGTGAGGGGGGCTCCGGACTATGGCTACACCTTC
CASSPMEVRGAPDYGYTF
>TRBV11-2|TRBJ2-7|-|TRBD2
TGTGCCAGCAGCTTAGAAGGGCGGGGGGGCGAATTCGAGCAGTACTTC
CASSLEGRGGEFEQYF
>TRBV18|TRBJ2-7|-|TRBD1
TGTGCCAGCTCACCACCGACAGGGAATACCTACGAGCAGTACTTC
CASSPPTGNTYEQYF
>TRBV19|TRBJ1-6|-|-
TGTGCCAGTAGTATGGTTGCCGGGGGGAGTTCACCCCTCCACTTT
CASSMVAGGSSPLHF
>TRBV3-1/TRBV3-2|TRBJ1-1|-|TRBD1
TGTGCCAGCACCCCACGGACAGGGGCTATGAACACTGAAGCTTTCTTT
CASTPRTGAMNTEAFF